This TCR beta chain was captured by sequencing in a study of blood T cell repertoires in COVID-19. Study-level information: Whether acute or convalescent, the COVID-19 samples came from the United States, Italy and Spain.

J gave up 10 bases and V 6 bases, and 3 bases lay outside the gene matches. This CDR3 region has 10 residues. Germline CDR1 is SQVTM and CDR2 is ANQGSEA. Authors' data handling: Reference gene primer amplification yielded estimated nucleated cell counts. Repertoires were generated with immunoSEQ multiplex PCR, while TCRdb's copy carries only in-frame clones and drops some. The DNA gave D and trimming, while V, J and clone size come from that table. The sample yields about 74,000 clones, around four fifths seen once. This clone was seen just once. The chain is built from TRBV29-1 and TRBJ1-1; 9 nucleotides align to TRBD1. Sequencing was done on a sample of peripheral blood. The TCR originated in a man in his 70s with acute or convalescent COVID-19. CDR3 sequence (DNA): TGCAGCGTGGGGGACAGGGTAGCTTTCTTT. Its translation is CSVGDRVAFF.